Listed below are T cell receptor beta chains from one sample, sequenced in a study of response to subunit inactivated influenza vaccine. MiXCR, applied by TCRdb to the RT-PCR reads, yields one record per CDR3 protein. Seen here are more than 700,000 distinct CDR3 sequences, around 21% observed once, and the top ten hold roughly 10%. Source: PBMCs from blood, taken 5 days after vaccination. Receptors were obtained from a man in his forties or fifties who received an inactivated influenza vaccine. CDR3s include the opening cysteine and the closing phenylalanine or tryptophan. A D gene is named only where the DNA matches it firmly. Where a row states a size, it is once, few, many or the class of an expanded clone; other rows omit it.

V: TRBV29-1
D: TRBD2
size: many
J: TRBJ2-1
CDR3: CSVAFSGRVSYEQFF
DNA: TGCAGCGTGGCCTTTAGCGGGAGGGTTAGCTATGAGCAGTTCTTC

V: TRBV29-1
D: TRBD2
size: -
J: TRBJ2-7
CDR3: CSALAGRGYEQYF
DNA: TGCAGCGCTCTAGCGGGTCGGGGCTACGAGCAGTACTTC

V: TRBV6-1
D: -
size: -
J: TRBJ2-1
CDR3: CAIANYEQFF
DNA: TGTGCCATTGCAAACTATGAGCAGTTCTTC

V: TRBV18
D: -
size: -
J: TRBJ2-2
CDR3: CASSPSGAGNTGELFF
DNA: TGTGCCAGCTCACCATCGGGCGCGGGTAACACCGGGGAGCTGTTTTTT

V: TRBV19
D: -
size: -
J: TRBJ1-2
CDR3: CASSIGRNYGYTF
DNA: TGTGCCAGTAGTATCGGACGGAACTATGGCTACACCTTC

V: TRBV29-1
D: -
size: -
J: TRBJ2-3
CDR3: CSVNGIPTDTQYF
DNA: TGCAGCGTTAACGGGATTCCCACAGATACGCAGTATTTT

V: TRBV12-3/TRBV12-4
D: -
size: few
J: TRBJ2-3
CDR3: CASSFLKDTQYF
DNA: TGTGCCAGCAGTTTTCTAAAAGATACGCAGTATTTT

V: TRBV11-2
D: TRBD2
size: few
J: TRBJ2-1
CDR3: CASSFTGTSWDEQFF
DNA: TGTGCCAGCAGCTTCACCGGGACTAGCTGGGATGAGCAGTTCTTC

V: TRBV6-2/TRBV6-3
D: TRBD2
size: -
J: TRBJ2-1
CDR3: CASSFVAGGPGDHEQFF
DNA: TGTGCCAGCAGTTTCGTAGCGGGGGGGCCGGGTGACCATGAGCAGTTCTTC

V: TRBV2
D: -
size: -
J: TRBJ2-5
CDR3: CASSDQTGRNFQETQYF
DNA: TGTGCCAGCAGTGACCAGACAGGGAGGAACTTTCAAGAGACCCAGTACTTC

V: TRBV11-2
D: TRBD1
size: few
J: TRBJ1-4
CDR3: CASSLGVGQEGEKLFF
DNA: TGTGCCAGCAGCTTAGGTGTGGGACAGGAAGGTGAAAAACTGTTTTTT

V: TRBV20-1
D: TRBD2
size: -
J: TRBJ2-5
CDR3: CSASKGLRGETQYF
DNA: TGCAGTGCTAGTAAGGGACTAAGGGGAGAGACCCAGTACTTC

V: TRBV7-9
D: -
size: -
J: TRBJ1-4
CDR3: CASSLVQQNEKLFF
DNA: TGTGCCAGCAGCTTAGTACAGCAAAATGAAAAACTGTTTTTT

V: TRBV12-3/TRBV12-4
D: TRBD1
size: -
J: TRBJ2-1
CDR3: CASSPPGTGMRNEQFF
DNA: TGTGCCAGCAGTCCACCCGGGACAGGGATGAGGAATGAGCAGTTCTTC

V: TRBV20-1
D: -
size: -
J: TRBJ2-2
CDR3: CSALPGGKGKLFF
DNA: TGCAGTGCTCTCCCCGGGGGAAAGGGGAAGCTGTTTTTT

V: TRBV10-3
D: TRBD2
size: few
J: TRBJ2-3
CDR3: CAISPGLGNVVDTQYF
DNA: TGTGCCATCAGTCCCGGACTAGGCAACGTCGTGGATACGCAGTATTTT

V: TRBV15
D: -
size: -
J: TRBJ1-3
CDR3: CATSRDAELFSGNTIYF
DNA: TGTGCCACCAGCAGAGATGCCGAGTTATTCTCTGGAAACACCATATATTTT

V: TRBV19
D: -
size: -
J: TRBJ2-1
CDR3: CASSIVRAQEQFF
DNA: TGTGCCAGTAGTATAGTTAGGGCCCAGGAGCAGTTCTTC

V: TRBV15
D: -
size: few
J: TRBJ1-1
CDR3: CATSRDSGRALTEAFF
DNA: TGTGCCACCAGCAGAGATAGCGGCAGAGCTCTCACTGAAGCTTTCTTT

V: TRBV20-1
D: TRBD2
size: -
J: TRBJ2-7
CDR3: CSAKSGGPSYEQYF
DNA: TGCAGTGCTAAAAGCGGGGGGCCCTCCTACGAGCAGTACTTC

V: TRBV12-3/TRBV12-4
D: -
size: few
J: TRBJ1-6
CDR3: CASSFRGPYNSPLHF
DNA: TGTGCCAGCAGTTTTCGGGGGCCTTATAATTCACCCCTCCACTTT

V: TRBV6-2/TRBV6-3
D: TRBD1
size: few
J: TRBJ2-5
CDR3: CAIGDRRVEETQYF
DNA: TGTGCCATCGGGGACAGGAGAGTTGAGGAGACCCAGTACTTC

V: TRBV20-1
D: -
size: many
J: TRBJ2-1
CDR3: CSARDFRGSDEQFF
DNA: TGCAGTGCTAGAGATTTCAGGGGTAGCGATGAGCAGTTCTTC

V: TRBV20-1
D: TRBD1
size: -
J: TRBJ1-6
CDR3: CSARGAGTGSSPLHF
DNA: TGCAGTGCTAGAGGCGCCGGGACAGGGAGTTCACCCCTCCACTTT

V: TRBV6-2/TRBV6-3
D: -
size: few
J: TRBJ2-1
CDR3: CASSMASPGDEQFF
DNA: TGTGCCAGCAGTATGGCCTCCCCCGGGGATGAGCAGTTCTTC

V: TRBV5-1
D: -
size: few
J: TRBJ1-5
CDR3: CASSLAGQGHQPQHF
DNA: TGCGCCAGCAGCTTAGCTGGGCAGGGACATCAGCCCCAGCATTTT

V: TRBV20-1
D: -
size: -
J: TRBJ2-7
CDR3: CSASPLDGSYEQYF
DNA: TGCAGTGCTAGCCCTCTTGACGGCTCCTACGAGCAGTACTTC

V: TRBV10-3
D: -
size: few
J: TRBJ1-1
CDR3: CAIREGDTEAFF
DNA: TGTGCCATCAGGGAGGGGGACACTGAAGCTTTCTTT

V: TRBV12-3/TRBV12-4
D: TRBD1
size: few
J: TRBJ2-2
CDR3: CASSAYRGPNTGELFF
DNA: TGTGCCAGCAGTGCTTACAGGGGACCGAACACCGGGGAGCTGTTTTTT

V: TRBV7-2
D: -
size: -
J: TRBJ2-5
CDR3: CASSLATVRVGETQYF
DNA: TGTGCCAGCAGCTTAGCTACAGTGAGGGTAGGAGAGACCCAGTACTTC

V: TRBV12-3/TRBV12-4
D: -
size: -
J: TRBJ2-3
CDR3: CASSLAAGAYTQYF
DNA: TGTGCCAGCAGTTTGGCGGCAGGGGCGTATACGCAGTATTTT

V: TRBV12-3/TRBV12-4
D: TRBD2
size: many
J: TRBJ2-5
CDR3: CASSSASGGRETQYF
DNA: TGTGCCAGCAGTTCGGCTAGCGGGGGTCGAGAGACCCAGTACTTC

V: TRBV10-3
D: TRBD1
size: few
J: TRBJ1-1
CDR3: CAISETTGDTEAFF
DNA: TGTGCCATCAGTGAGACCACAGGGGACACTGAAGCTTTCTTT

V: TRBV5-1
D: -
size: -
J: TRBJ1-6
CDR3: CASSEGGQRRAPLHF
DNA: TGCGCCAGCAGCGAGGGGGGGCAGCGGCGGGCACCCCTCCACTTT

V: TRBV20-1
D: TRBD2
size: -
J: TRBJ2-7
CDR3: CSASLRTSGRVNEQYF
DNA: TGCAGTGCTAGTTTGCGGACTAGCGGGAGGGTCAACGAGCAGTACTTC

V: TRBV24-1
D: TRBD2
size: few
J: TRBJ2-1
CDR3: CATSEMGLAGSDEQFF
DNA: TGTGCCACCAGTGAAATGGGACTAGCGGGATCCGATGAGCAGTTCTTC

V: TRBV4-1
D: -
size: few
J: TRBJ1-2
CDR3: CASSQDGRVGGYTF
DNA: TGCGCCAGCAGCCAAGACGGCAGGGTGGGTGGCTACACCTTC

V: TRBV5-1
D: -
size: few
J: TRBJ2-3
CDR3: CASSLNDPAGLTDTQYF
DNA: TGCGCCAGCAGCTTGAACGATCCGGCGGGACTCACAGATACGCAGTATTTT

V: TRBV12-3/TRBV12-4
D: TRBD2
size: many
J: TRBJ2-2
CDR3: CASSLFAGGNTGELFF
DNA: TGTGCCAGCAGTTTATTCGCGGGGGGGAACACCGGGGAGCTGTTTTTT

V: TRBV10-3
D: -
size: few
J: TRBJ1-2
CDR3: CAIRRDSTNGYTF
DNA: TGTGCCATCAGACGGGACTCCACTAATGGCTACACCTTC

V: TRBV5-1
D: -
size: many
J: TRBJ2-7
CDR3: CASSESRDLKTYEQYF
DNA: TGCGCCAGCAGCGAGTCACGGGACTTAAAAACCTACGAGCAGTACTTC

V: TRBV5-1
D: TRBD1
size: -
J: TRBJ2-3
CDR3: CASSRGQGNTQYF
DNA: TGCGCCAGCAGCCGTGGACAGGGAAATACGCAGTATTTT

V: TRBV28
D: TRBD1
size: few
J: TRBJ1-1
CDR3: CASSSRTGWNTEAFF
DNA: TGTGCCAGCAGTTCTCGGACAGGGTGGAACACTGAAGCTTTCTTT

V: TRBV29-1
D: TRBD1
size: few
J: TRBJ1-1
CDR3: CSVPRTGEAFF
DNA: TGCAGCGTTCCACGGACAGGGGAAGCTTTCTTT

V: TRBV3-1
D: -
size: few
J: TRBJ2-5
CDR3: CASSQVIPAQETQYF
DNA: TGTGCCAGCAGCCAAGTAATCCCAGCTCAAGAGACCCAGTACTTC

V: TRBV7-9
D: -
size: -
J: TRBJ1-1
CDR3: CASSQTEAFF
DNA: TGTGCCAGCAGCCAAACTGAAGCTTTCTTT

V: TRBV10-3
D: -
size: few
J: TRBJ2-7
CDR3: CAISGLNEQYF
DNA: TGTGCCATCAGTGGGCTAAACGAGCAGTACTTC

V: TRBV7-2
D: -
size: few
J: TRBJ1-6
CDR3: CASSSGQPGAQFRF
DNA: TGTGCCAGCAGCTCAGGACAGCCCGGGGCGCAGTTTAGATTT

V: TRBV7-9
D: -
size: -
J: TRBJ2-1
CDR3: CASSLYAGISYNEQFF
DNA: TGTGCCAGCAGCTTATATGCGGGGATCTCCTACAATGAGCAGTTCTTC

V: TRBV6-1
D: -
size: many
J: TRBJ1-2
CDR3: CASRPGQALGYTF
DNA: TGTGCCAGCAGACCCGGCCAAGCCCTTGGCTACACCTTC

V: TRBV10-3
D: -
size: -
J: TRBJ2-4
CDR3: CAISESVHPFPMQYF
DNA: TGTGCCATCAGTGAGTCCGTCCACCCCTTTCCCATGCAGTACTTC

V: TRBV7-9
D: -
size: -
J: TRBJ2-7
CDR3: CASSSPLGATYEQYF
DNA: TGTGCCAGCAGCTCCCCCCTCGGTGCCACCTACGAGCAGTACTTC

V: TRBV20-1
D: -
size: many
J: TRBJ2-2
CDR3: CSASRTANTGELFF
DNA: TGCAGCGCAAGTAGGACGGCCAACACCGGGGAGCTGTTTTTT

V: TRBV7-2
D: -
size: many
J: TRBJ2-1
CDR3: CASSLTGSSYNEQFF
DNA: TGTGCCAGCAGCTTAACGGGGAGCTCCTACAATGAGCAGTTCTTC

V: TRBV7-8
D: TRBD2
size: few
J: TRBJ2-1
CDR3: CASVRRGARDNEQFF
DNA: TGTGCCAGCGTACGGCGGGGGGCGCGGGACAATGAGCAGTTCTTC